Listed below are T cell receptor beta chains from one sample, sequenced in a study of T-cell reconstitution after alpha-beta-depleted transplantation in children. Using its own MiXCR run on the PCR reads, TCRdb lists one record per CDR3 protein. The data show fewer than 1 million distinct CDR3 sequences, around 17% seen once. This specimen was PBMCs, mostly from graft donor cells, taken 360 days after TCRalphabeta/CD19-depleted stem cell transplant. These receptors all come from a male patient between 5 and 17 years old who had a stem cell transplant for acute lymphoblastic leukemia, so the T cells may come from the graft donor. The CDR3 runs from the conserved cysteine through the conserved F or W. A clone size is listed for some rows: how often the clone was seen (once, few, many), or a class if it is expanded.

clone_size: few; v_call: TRBV20-1; cdr3_length: 14; cdr3_aa: CSARAYSNTGELFF
clone_size: many; v_call: TRBV4-1; cdr3_length: 16; cdr3_aa: CASSRDSPISNQPQHF
clone_size: many; v_call: TRBV12-3/TRBV12-4; cdr3_length: 13; cdr3_aa: CASTRDGNYEQYF
clone_size: -; v_call: TRBV12-3/TRBV12-4; cdr3_length: 14; cdr3_aa: CASTPQGLQETQYF
clone_size: few; v_call: TRBV7-3; cdr3_length: 14; cdr3_aa: CASSTTGGGETQYF
clone_size: -; v_call: TRBV5-1; cdr3_length: 16; cdr3_aa: CASSLSMGLAGETQYF
clone_size: many; v_call: TRBV12-3/TRBV12-4; cdr3_length: 16; cdr3_aa: CASTFAASGRRDTQYF
clone_size: few; v_call: TRBV19; cdr3_length: 15; cdr3_aa: CASSIDRESNQPQHF
clone_size: few; v_call: TRBV12-3/TRBV12-4; cdr3_length: 16; cdr3_aa: CASSRGQGLTKNIQYF
clone_size: few; v_call: TRBV2; cdr3_length: 11; cdr3_aa: CASRSLGAQYF
clone_size: -; v_call: TRBV5-1; cdr3_length: 15; cdr3_aa: CASSGRDYPSYEQYF
clone_size: few; v_call: TRBV5-4; cdr3_length: 15; cdr3_aa: CASSLEQANTGELFF
clone_size: -; v_call: TRBV20-1; cdr3_length: 14; cdr3_aa: CSADETASGNTIYF
clone_size: many; v_call: TRBV5-1; cdr3_length: 17; cdr3_aa: CASSLVMGGRSYNEQFF
clone_size: few; v_call: TRBV19; cdr3_length: 13; cdr3_aa: CASGVAAYNEQFF
clone_size: -; v_call: TRBV12-3/TRBV12-4; cdr3_length: 15; cdr3_aa: CASTHEAGVSYEQYF
clone_size: -; v_call: TRBV5-1; cdr3_length: 18; cdr3_aa: CASSSRTSGIRWGNEQFF
clone_size: -; v_call: TRBV7-8; cdr3_length: 16; cdr3_aa: CASRSNRVLGGNTIYF
clone_size: few; v_call: TRBV15; cdr3_length: 17; cdr3_aa: CATSRGPSGLGTDTQYF
clone_size: many; v_call: TRBV30; cdr3_length: 13; cdr3_aa: CAWSVGDFNIQYF
clone_size: few; v_call: TRBV7-9; cdr3_length: 12; cdr3_aa: CASSPTVETQYF
clone_size: -; v_call: TRBV15; cdr3_length: 19; cdr3_aa: CATRSPTPGLAVGPHEQYF
clone_size: -; v_call: TRBV29-1; cdr3_length: 15; cdr3_aa: CSVDTGGRVEETQYF
clone_size: few; v_call: TRBV20-1; cdr3_length: 15; cdr3_aa: CSASSMVVAKNIQYF
clone_size: few; v_call: TRBV5-1; cdr3_length: 14; cdr3_aa: CASSLEGTGYEQYF
clone_size: few; v_call: TRBV12-3/TRBV12-4; cdr3_length: 15; cdr3_aa: CASSLRGRSNQPQHF
clone_size: -; v_call: TRBV11-1; cdr3_length: 19; cdr3_aa: CASSLVIRLAGPNSYEQYF
clone_size: -; v_call: TRBV20-1; cdr3_length: 13; cdr3_aa: CSARGDSAYEQYF
clone_size: -; v_call: TRBV5-1; cdr3_length: 16; cdr3_aa: CASSSRDYLNGYEQYF
clone_size: many; v_call: TRBV18; cdr3_length: 16; cdr3_aa: CASSPPGLATYNEQFF
clone_size: few; v_call: TRBV15; cdr3_length: 15; cdr3_aa: CATSRDTGGYNEQFF
clone_size: -; v_call: TRBV29-1; cdr3_length: 13; cdr3_aa: CSVVGQAPDTQYF
clone_size: many; v_call: TRBV18; cdr3_length: 15; cdr3_aa: CASSPRLGPTDTQYF
clone_size: few; v_call: TRBV29-1; cdr3_length: 12; cdr3_aa: CSVKGRPYEQYF
clone_size: -; v_call: TRBV5-1; cdr3_length: 14; cdr3_aa: CASSLEPVGYGYTF
clone_size: -; v_call: TRBV5-4; cdr3_length: 14; cdr3_aa: CASSWKGGPSIQYF
clone_size: few; v_call: TRBV6-6; cdr3_length: 11; cdr3_aa: CASGRQNEQFF
clone_size: -; v_call: TRBV12-3/TRBV12-4; cdr3_length: 11; cdr3_aa: CASSLRGKLFF
clone_size: few; v_call: TRBV7-3; cdr3_length: 15; cdr3_aa: CASSLYAYLTDTQYF
clone_size: few; v_call: TRBV12-3/TRBV12-4; cdr3_length: 14; cdr3_aa: CASRRAGRSYEQYF
clone_size: -; v_call: TRBV7-9; cdr3_length: 14; cdr3_aa: CASTPWDHNYGYTF
clone_size: -; v_call: TRBV18; cdr3_length: 12; cdr3_aa: CASSPYEKTQYF
clone_size: -; v_call: TRBV7-8; cdr3_length: 17; cdr3_aa: CASSPTLAGVGYNEQFF
clone_size: few; v_call: TRBV12-3/TRBV12-4; cdr3_length: 17; cdr3_aa: CASSLFRGQLNTGELFF
clone_size: many; v_call: TRBV4-1; cdr3_length: 13; cdr3_aa: CASLLTTSDEQFF
clone_size: few; v_call: TRBV5-1; cdr3_length: 16; cdr3_aa: CASSWRPTVAGAEAFF
clone_size: -; v_call: TRBV5-4; cdr3_length: 15; cdr3_aa: CASSLLETSLNEQFF
clone_size: -; v_call: TRBV18; cdr3_length: 12; cdr3_aa: CASSPLDGELFF